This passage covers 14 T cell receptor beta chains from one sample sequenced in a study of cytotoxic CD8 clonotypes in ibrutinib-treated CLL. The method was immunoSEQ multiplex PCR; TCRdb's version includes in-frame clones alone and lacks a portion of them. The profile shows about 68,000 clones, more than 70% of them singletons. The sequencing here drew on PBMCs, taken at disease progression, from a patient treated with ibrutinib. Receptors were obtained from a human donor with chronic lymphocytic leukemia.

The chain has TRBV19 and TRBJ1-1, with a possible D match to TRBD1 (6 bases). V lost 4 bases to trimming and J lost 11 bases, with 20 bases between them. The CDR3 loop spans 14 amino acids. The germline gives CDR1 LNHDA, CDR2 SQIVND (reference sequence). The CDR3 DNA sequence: TGTGCCAGTAGTAGGGACTACAGGGTGGTGTCCGCTTTCTTT. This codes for CASSRDYRVVSAFF.

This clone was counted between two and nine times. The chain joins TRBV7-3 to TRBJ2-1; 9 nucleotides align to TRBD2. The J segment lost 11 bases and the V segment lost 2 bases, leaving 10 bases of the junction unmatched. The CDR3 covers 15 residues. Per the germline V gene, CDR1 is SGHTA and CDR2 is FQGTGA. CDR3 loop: CASSLGGTSSPQQFF. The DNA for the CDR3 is TGTGCCAGCAGCTTAGGCGGGACTAGCTCCCCCCAGCAGTTCTTC.

The CDR3 DNA reads TGTGCCAGCAACCGGGCGGGGATCTATGGCTACACCTTC. Its translation is CASNRAGIYGYTF. The chain combines TRBV6-1 with TRBJ1-2, with D uncertain. This CDR3 spans 13 amino acids. V gave up 7 bases and J gave up 4 bases, with 13 bases separating them. Germline V CDR1 and CDR2: MNHNS, SASEGT.

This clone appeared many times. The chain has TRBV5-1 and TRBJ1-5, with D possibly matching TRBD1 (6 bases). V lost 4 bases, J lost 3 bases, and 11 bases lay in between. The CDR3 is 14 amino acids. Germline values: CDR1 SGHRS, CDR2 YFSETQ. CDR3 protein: CASSPDSPNQPQHF. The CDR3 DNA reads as TGCGCCAGCAGCCCGGACAGTCCCAATCAGCCCCAGCATTTT. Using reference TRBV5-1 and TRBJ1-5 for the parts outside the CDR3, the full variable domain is KAGVTQTPRYLIKTRGQQVTLSCSPISGHRSVSWYQQTPGQGLQFLFEYFSETQRNKGNFPGRFSGRQFSNSRSEMNVSTLELGDSALYLCASSPDSPNQPQHFGDGTRLSIL.

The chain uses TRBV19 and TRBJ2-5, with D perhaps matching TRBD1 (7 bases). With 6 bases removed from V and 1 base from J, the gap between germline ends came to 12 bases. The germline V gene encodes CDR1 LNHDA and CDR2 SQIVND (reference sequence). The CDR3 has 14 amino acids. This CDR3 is CASRTQGGQETQYF. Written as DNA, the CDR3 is TGTGCCAGTAGGACTCAGGGGGGCCAAGAGACCCAGTACTTC.

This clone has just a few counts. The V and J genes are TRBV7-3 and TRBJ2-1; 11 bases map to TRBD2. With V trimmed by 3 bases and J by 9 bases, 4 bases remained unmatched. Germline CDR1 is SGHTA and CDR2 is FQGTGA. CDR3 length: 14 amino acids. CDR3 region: CASSFTSGSLEQFF. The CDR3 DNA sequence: TGTGCCAGCAGCTTCACTAGCGGGAGCCTTGAGCAGTTCTTC.

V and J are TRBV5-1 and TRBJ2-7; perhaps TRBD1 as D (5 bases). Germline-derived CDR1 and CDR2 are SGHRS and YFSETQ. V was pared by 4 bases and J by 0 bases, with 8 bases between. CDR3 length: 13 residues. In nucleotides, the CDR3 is TGCGCCAGCAGCATGACAGTCTCCTACGAGCAGTACTTC. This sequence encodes CASSMTVSYEQYF. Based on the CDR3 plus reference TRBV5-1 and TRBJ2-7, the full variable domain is KAGVTQTPRYLIKTRGQQVTLSCSPISGHRSVSWYQQTPGQGLQFLFEYFSETQRNKGNFPGRFSGRQFSNSRSEMNVSTLELGDSALYLCASSMTVSYEQYFGPGTRLTVT.

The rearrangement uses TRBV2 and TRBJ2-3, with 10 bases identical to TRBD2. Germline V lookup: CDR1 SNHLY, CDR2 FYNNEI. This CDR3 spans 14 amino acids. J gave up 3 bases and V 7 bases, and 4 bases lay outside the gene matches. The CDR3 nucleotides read TGTGCCAGCATCCCTAGCGGGGGTACAGATACGCAGTATTTT. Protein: CASIPSGGTDTQYF.

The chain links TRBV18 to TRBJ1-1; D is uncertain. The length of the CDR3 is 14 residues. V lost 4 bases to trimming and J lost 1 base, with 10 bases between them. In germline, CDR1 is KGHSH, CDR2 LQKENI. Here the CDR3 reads CASSLYTRNTEAFF. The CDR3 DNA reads TGTGCCAGCTCACTTTATACGAGGAACACTGAAGCTTTCTTT.

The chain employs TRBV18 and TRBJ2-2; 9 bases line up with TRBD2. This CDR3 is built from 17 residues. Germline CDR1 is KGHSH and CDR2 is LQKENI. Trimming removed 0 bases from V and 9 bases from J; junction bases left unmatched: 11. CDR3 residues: CASSPPPAAAGGRELFF. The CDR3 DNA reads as TGTGCCAGCTCACCACCACCGGCAGCAGCGGGGGGCAGGGAGCTGTTTTTT.

Written as DNA, the CDR3 is TGTGCCAGCTCACCGGGCGCGGAGAACATTCAGTACTTC. This translates into CASSPGAENIQYF. The chain carries TRBV18 and TRBJ2-4; D call uncertain. Germline lookup yields CDR1 KGHSH and CDR2 LQKENI. The V and J ends lost 3 bases and 7 bases respectively, with 10 bases between them. The CDR3 is 13 residues long.

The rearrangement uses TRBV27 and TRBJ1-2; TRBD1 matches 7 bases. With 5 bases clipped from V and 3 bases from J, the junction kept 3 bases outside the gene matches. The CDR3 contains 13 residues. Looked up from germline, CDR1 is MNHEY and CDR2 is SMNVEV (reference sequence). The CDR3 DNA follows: TGTGCCAGCAGTCCGACAGGGCACTATGGCTACACCTTC. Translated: CASSPTGHYGYTF.

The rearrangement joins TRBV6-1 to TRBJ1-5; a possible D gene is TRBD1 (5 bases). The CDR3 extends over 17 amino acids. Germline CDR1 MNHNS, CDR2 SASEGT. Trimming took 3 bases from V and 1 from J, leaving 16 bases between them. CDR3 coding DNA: TGTGCCAGCAGTGACGGCCACATTGGGGGAAGCAATCAGCCCCAGCATTTT. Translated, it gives CASSDGHIGGSNQPQHF.

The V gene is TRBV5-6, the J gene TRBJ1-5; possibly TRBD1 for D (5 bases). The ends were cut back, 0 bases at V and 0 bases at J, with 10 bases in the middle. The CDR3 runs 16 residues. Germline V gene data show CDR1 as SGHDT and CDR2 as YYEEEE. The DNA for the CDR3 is TGTGCCAGCAGCTTGGCCGGGGGGTATAGCAATCAGCCCCAGCATTTT. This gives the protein CASSLAGGYSNQPQHF.